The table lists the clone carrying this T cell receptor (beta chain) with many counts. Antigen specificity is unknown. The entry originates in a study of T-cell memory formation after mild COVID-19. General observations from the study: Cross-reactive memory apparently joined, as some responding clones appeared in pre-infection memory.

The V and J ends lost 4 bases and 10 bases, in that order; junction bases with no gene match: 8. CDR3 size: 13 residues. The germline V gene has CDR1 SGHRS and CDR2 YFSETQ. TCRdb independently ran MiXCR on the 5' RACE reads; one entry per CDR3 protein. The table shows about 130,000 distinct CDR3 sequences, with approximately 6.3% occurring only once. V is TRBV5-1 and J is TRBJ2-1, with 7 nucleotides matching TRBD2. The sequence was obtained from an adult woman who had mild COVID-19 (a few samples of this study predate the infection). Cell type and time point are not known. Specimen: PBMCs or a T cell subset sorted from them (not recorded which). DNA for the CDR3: TGCGCCAGCAGCCCTGGACTAGTCGAGGAGCAGTTCTTC. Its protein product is CASSPGLVEEQFF.